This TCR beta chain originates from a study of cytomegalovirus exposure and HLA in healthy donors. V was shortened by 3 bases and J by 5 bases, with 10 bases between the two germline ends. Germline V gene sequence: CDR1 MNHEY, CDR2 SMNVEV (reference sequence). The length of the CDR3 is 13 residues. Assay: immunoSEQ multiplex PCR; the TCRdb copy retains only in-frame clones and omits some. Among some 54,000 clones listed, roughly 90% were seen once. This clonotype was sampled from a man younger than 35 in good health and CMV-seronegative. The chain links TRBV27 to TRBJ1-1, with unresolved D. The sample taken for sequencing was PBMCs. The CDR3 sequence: CASSFSGDTEAFF. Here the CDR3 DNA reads TGTGCCAGCAGTTTCTCCGGGGATACTGAAGCTTTCTTT.